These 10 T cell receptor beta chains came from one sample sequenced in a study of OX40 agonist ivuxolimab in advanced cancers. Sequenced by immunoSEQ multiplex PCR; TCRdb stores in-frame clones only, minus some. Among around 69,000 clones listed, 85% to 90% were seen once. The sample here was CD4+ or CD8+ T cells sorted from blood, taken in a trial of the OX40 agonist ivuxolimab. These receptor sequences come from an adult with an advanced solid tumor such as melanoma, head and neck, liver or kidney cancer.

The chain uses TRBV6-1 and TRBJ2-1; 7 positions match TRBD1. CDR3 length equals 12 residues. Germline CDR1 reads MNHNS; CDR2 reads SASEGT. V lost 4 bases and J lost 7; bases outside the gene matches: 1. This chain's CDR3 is CASSARGNEQFF. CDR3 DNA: TGTGCCAGCAGTGCCAGGGGGAATGAGCAGTTCTTC.

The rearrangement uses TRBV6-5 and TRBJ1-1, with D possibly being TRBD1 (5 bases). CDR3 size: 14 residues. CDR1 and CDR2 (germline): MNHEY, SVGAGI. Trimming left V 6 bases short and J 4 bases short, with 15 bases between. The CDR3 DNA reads TGTGCCAGCAGCCCCTATGACAGAGCCACTGAAGCTTTCTTT. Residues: CASSPYDRATEAFF.

CDR3 in amino acids: CASTSGLAVYQETQYF. In nucleotides, the CDR3 is TGTGCCAGCACTTCCGGACTAGCGGTATATCAAGAGACCCAGTACTTC. V is TRBV28 and J is TRBJ2-5; 10 positions match TRBD2. The CDR3 loop spans 16 amino acids. Germline assignment: CDR1 MDHEN and CDR2 SYDVKM. The V gene end was trimmed by 7 bases and the J gene end by 2 bases; junction bases not matched to a gene: 10.

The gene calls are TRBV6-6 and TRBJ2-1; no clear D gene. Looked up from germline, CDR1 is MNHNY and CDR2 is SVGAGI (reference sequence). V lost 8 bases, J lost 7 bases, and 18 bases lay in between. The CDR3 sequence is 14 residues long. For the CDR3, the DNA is TGTGCCAGCGTAAAGTCCTCGTCTCTAAATGAGCAGTTCTTC. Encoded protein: CASVKSSSLNEQFF.

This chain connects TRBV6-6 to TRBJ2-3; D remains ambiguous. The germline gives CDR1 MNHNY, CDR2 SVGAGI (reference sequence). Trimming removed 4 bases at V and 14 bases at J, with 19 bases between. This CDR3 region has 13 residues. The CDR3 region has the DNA TGTGCCAGCAGTTCAACTGGGAACGACCCAGTGTATTTT. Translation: CASSSTGNDPVYF.

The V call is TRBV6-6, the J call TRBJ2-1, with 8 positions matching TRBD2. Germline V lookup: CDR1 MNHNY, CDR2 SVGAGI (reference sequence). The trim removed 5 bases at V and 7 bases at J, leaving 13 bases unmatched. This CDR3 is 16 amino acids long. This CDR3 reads CASSPWEAGVNNEQFF. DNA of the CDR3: TGTGCCAGCAGTCCCTGGGAAGCGGGAGTAAATAATGAGCAGTTCTTC.

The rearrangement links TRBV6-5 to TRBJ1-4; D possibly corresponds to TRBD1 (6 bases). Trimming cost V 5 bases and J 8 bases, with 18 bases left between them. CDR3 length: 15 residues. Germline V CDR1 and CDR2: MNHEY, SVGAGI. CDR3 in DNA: TGTGCCAGCAGTCCCCCAGGGGAGGTAGGGGAAAAACTGTTTTTT. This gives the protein CASSPPGEVGEKLFF.

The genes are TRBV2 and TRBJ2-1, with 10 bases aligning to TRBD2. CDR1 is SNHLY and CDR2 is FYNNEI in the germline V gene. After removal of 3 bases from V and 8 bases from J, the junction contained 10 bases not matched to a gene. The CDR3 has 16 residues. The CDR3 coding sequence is TGTGCCAGCAGTGATTTTCTAGCGGGAGTTTTCGATGAGCAGTTCTTC. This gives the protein CASSDFLAGVFDEQFF.

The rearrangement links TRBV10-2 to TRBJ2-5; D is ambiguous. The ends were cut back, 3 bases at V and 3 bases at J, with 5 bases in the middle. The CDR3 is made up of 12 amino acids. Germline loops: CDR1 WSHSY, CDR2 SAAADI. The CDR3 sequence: CASSEEEETQYF. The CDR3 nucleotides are TGCGCCAGCAGTGAAGAGGAAGAGACCCAGTACTTC.

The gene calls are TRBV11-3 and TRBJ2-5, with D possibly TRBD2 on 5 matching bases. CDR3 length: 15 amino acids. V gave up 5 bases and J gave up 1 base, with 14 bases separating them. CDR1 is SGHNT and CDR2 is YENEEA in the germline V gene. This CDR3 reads CASSPRGSPQETQYF. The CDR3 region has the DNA TGTGCCAGCAGCCCCCGGGGTAGCCCCCAAGAGACCCAGTACTTC.